This is a list of T cell receptor beta chains from one sample in a study of response to subunit inactivated influenza vaccine. MiXCR was run by TCRdb on the RT-PCR reads, yielding one entry per CDR3 protein. Among around 490,000 distinct CDR3 sequences, around 8% were seen once, and the ten largest hold roughly 13%. The source was PBMCs from blood, collected roughly 24 months after vaccination. The source is a man between 50 and 75 years old who received an inactivated influenza vaccine. CDR3s include the opening cysteine and the closing phenylalanine or tryptophan. The order of the fields is V gene, J gene, CDR3 protein.

TRBV20-1	TRBJ2-3	CSARVSADTQYF
TRBV7-8	TRBJ2-2	CASSSSTVHRELFF
TRBV25-1	TRBJ1-1	CASTGGESNTEAFF
TRBV9	TRBJ2-5	CASSVDRSQETQYF
TRBV5-1	TRBJ2-7	CASSWGQGVNEQYF
TRBV30	TRBJ2-2	CAWSYGGAGSGELFF
TRBV5-6	TRBJ2-3	CASSGSWTFTDTQYF
TRBV12-3/TRBV12-4	TRBJ2-1	CASSVGTSGGWNEQFF
TRBV12-3/TRBV12-4	TRBJ2-1	CASTGEGGPYNEQFF
TRBV20-1	TRBJ2-1	CSALAGLGNEQFF
TRBV6-1	TRBJ2-7	CASRAGTSGSTVGEQYF
TRBV12-3/TRBV12-4	TRBJ1-1	CASSLILTGGANTEAFF
TRBV29-1	TRBJ2-1	CSVEGSGRGGEQFF
TRBV20-1	TRBJ1-2	CSASLTNYGYTF
TRBV20-1	TRBJ2-1	CSATLAGVYNEQFF
TRBV28	TRBJ2-3	CASSLLSSGGVDTQYF
TRBV3-1	TRBJ1-1	CASSAPSNTEAFF
TRBV19	TRBJ2-1	CASSIGLGARGDNEQFF
TRBV5-1	TRBJ1-4	CASSLDRGREKLFF
TRBV4-3	TRBJ1-3	CASSQAGTGSPGNTIYF
TRBV12-3/TRBV12-4	TRBJ2-5	CASSLAPVIAGGETQYF
TRBV24-1	TRBJ2-1	CATSDSRTGNNEQFF
TRBV7-8	TRBJ2-7	CASSSNRTLHPYEQYF
TRBV27	TRBJ2-5	CASSQNPGRGGETQYF
TRBV5-1	TRBJ2-3	CASSFRQNTDTQYF
TRBV12-3/TRBV12-4	TRBJ1-4	CASSLGSPPTNEKLFF
TRBV6-2/TRBV6-3	TRBJ2-7	CASSDLGYEQYF
TRBV6-1	TRBJ2-6	CASNGRGTGANVLTF
TRBV4-1	TRBJ1-2	CASSQDDGTRGYTF
TRBV30	TRBJ1-2	CAWSRDMNYGYTF
TRBV5-1	TRBJ2-1	CASSLDFGTYNGQFF
TRBV20-1	TRBJ2-7	CSALGMVEQYF
TRBV9	TRBJ2-7	CASSPGQGMYEQYF
TRBV28	TRBJ2-7	CASNPLGTGSYEQYF
TRBV12-3/TRBV12-4	TRBJ2-1	CASSLATIGGIEQFF
TRBV5-1	TRBJ2-2	CASSLVGGQGGELFF
TRBV29-1	TRBJ2-3	CSVAVTNTDTQYF
TRBV18	TRBJ2-1	CASSPNSLAEQFF
TRBV5-1	TRBJ2-7	CASSDNRRGQYF
TRBV5-1	TRBJ2-2	CASSPRTNTGALFF
TRBV6-1	TRBJ2-7	CASSVTGDASYEQYF
TRBV6-2/TRBV6-3	TRBJ2-7	CASSRLADLYEQYF
TRBV5-1	TRBJ1-5	CASSLPDSNQPQHF